This is a list of T cell receptor beta chains from one sample in a study of blood T cell repertoires in COVID-19. Data came from immunoSEQ multiplex PCR; TCRdb stores just in-frame clones and leaves some out. The sample consists of under 300,000 clones, around 90% of them appearing once. Sequenced material: peripheral blood. All receptors derive from a man aged 30-40 years with COVID-19, enrolled during active disease. Each CDR3 is given with its conserved first and last residue. Each record gives: clone size, J gene, D gene, V gene, CDR3 DNA, CDR3 protein. The D gene is left open where the match is weak. Some rows have no size entry. The others give once, few or many, or a class for an expanded clone.

- | TRBJ1-4 | TRBD1 | TRBV4-1 | TGCGCCAGCAGCCAAGACCACGGGACAGGGAAGTTTTTT | CASSQDHGTGKFF
- | TRBJ1-2 | TRBD1 | TRBV3-1/TRBV3-2 | TGTGCCAGCAGCAAAGACCAGGGGGCATACTATGGCTACACCTTC | CASSKDQGAYYGYTF
- | TRBJ2-3 | - | TRBV5-1 | TGCGCCAGCAGCTTGAGCGGGCGGAGAAACGTTGATACGCAGTATTTT | CASSLSGRRNVDTQYF
- | TRBJ1-4 | TRBD1 | TRBV6-5 | TGTGCCAGCAGTCCAGGGACAGGGCGGGAAAAACTGTTTTTT | CASSPGTGREKLFF
- | TRBJ2-7 | - | TRBV5-5 | TGTGCCAGCAGCTTGTTAGGACTTAACTACGAGCAGTACTTC | CASSLLGLNYEQYF
- | TRBJ1-6 | - | TRBV14 | TGTGCCAGCAGCCAAGGCGGGACGGCAAATTCACCCCTCCACTTT | CASSQGGTANSPLHF
- | TRBJ2-5 | - | TRBV19 | TGTGCCAGTAGTACTACGCACGGGTCAGAGACCCAGTACTTC | CASSTTHGSETQYF
- | TRBJ1-2 | - | TRBV18 | TGTGCCAGCTCACCAGGGGCCGCGGATTCTAACTATGGCTACACCTTC | CASSPGAADSNYGYTF
- | TRBJ1-6 | TRBD1 | TRBV11-2 | TGTGCCAGCAGCTCTACGACAGGGGAAAATTCACCCCTCCACTTT | CASSSTTGENSPLHF
- | TRBJ1-2 | TRBD1 | TRBV6-5 | TGTGCCAGCACCCTAGACAGGGGGTATGGCTACACCTTC | CASTLDRGYGYTF
- | TRBJ2-7 | - | TRBV12-3/TRBV12-4 | TGTGCCAGCAGTTCGTCAGGCTACGAGCAGTACTTC | CASSSSGYEQYF
- | TRBJ1-6 | - | TRBV2 | TGTGCCAGCAGTATACAGGGTGGTGATAATTCACCCCTCCACTTT | CASSIQGGDNSPLHF
- | TRBJ1-5 | TRBD1 | TRBV20-1 | TGCAGTGCTAGTAAAGGGACAGGCGGGAGCAATCAGCCCCAGCATTTT | CSASKGTGGSNQPQHF
- | TRBJ2-3 | - | TRBV24-1 | TGTGCCACCTACAAAAGCCCGGGGGGCGCCAAGGATACGCAGTATTTT | CATYKSPGGAKDTQYF
- | TRBJ1-2 | - | TRBV5-1 | TGCGCCAGCAGGGTGACTCCCCGGCATGGCTACACCTTC | CASRVTPRHGYTF
few | TRBJ1-1 | - | TRBV6-1 | TGTGCCAGCAGTGACCTAGGGAGCACTGAAGCTTTCTTT | CASSDLGSTEAFF
once | TRBJ1-1 | TRBD1 | TRBV19 | TGTGCCAGTAGTCCCCGGGACAGGGTGGGGGCAACTGAAGCTTTCTTT | CASSPRDRVGATEAFF
- | TRBJ1-2 | - | TRBV6-5 | TGTGCCAGCACCGGGGAGTTAACCCCCTATGGCTACACCTTC | CASTGELTPYGYTF
- | TRBJ1-5 | TRBD1 | TRBV6-5 | TGTGCCAGCAGTTCCCACCGACAGGGGGCAAATCAGCCCCAGCATTTT | CASSSHRQGANQPQHF
once | TRBJ2-3 | TRBD1 | TRBV5-1 | TGCGCCAGCAGCCGAGACAGGGGCACAGATACGCAGTATTTT | CASSRDRGTDTQYF
- | TRBJ1-1 | - | TRBV18 | TGTGCCAGCTCAACAGGATTGAACACTGAAGCTTTCTTT | CASSTGLNTEAFF
- | TRBJ2-4 | TRBD1 | TRBV5-1 | TGCGCCAGCAGCTCCTCGGTTACAGGGGGCTTTGGAAACATTCAGTACTTC | CASSSSVTGGFGNIQYF
- | TRBJ1-6 | - | TRBV2 | TGTGCCAGCAGTGAGAGGGGGTACTCCTATAATTCACCCCTCCACTTT | CASSERGYSYNSPLHF
- | TRBJ1-6 | - | TRBV30 | TGTGCCTGGAGTGTTGTGACAGGCCGCAATTCACCCCTCCACTTT | CAWSVVTGRNSPLHF
- | TRBJ2-1 | - | TRBV11-2 | TGTGCCAGCAGCTTAGATTCAACGGGGGGCGCCAATGAGCAGTTCTTC | CASSLDSTGGANEQFF
- | TRBJ2-2 | TRBD2 | TRBV4-2 | TGTGCCAGCAGCCAACGTGATAGCGGGGGGACGAACACCGGGGAGCTGTTTTTT | CASSQRDSGGTNTGELFF
- | TRBJ1-2 | - | TRBV6-5 | TGTGCCAGCAGTTATGAAGGGGGAGCCGCCGGCTACACCTTC | CASSYEGGAAGYTF
- | TRBJ2-3 | TRBD2 | TRBV12-5 | TGTGCTAGTACTAGCGGGGTACCAGATACGCAGTATTTT | CASTSGVPDTQYF
- | TRBJ2-3 | TRBD2 | TRBV18 | TGTGCCAGCTCTCGGGGGGGGCTCACAGATACGCAGTATTTT | CASSRGGLTDTQYF
- | TRBJ2-7 | TRBD1 | TRBV6-1 | TGTGCCAGCAGTGAAGCCGTATCGGGACAGGGATTCGAGCAGTACTTC | CASSEAVSGQGFEQYF
- | TRBJ2-3 | TRBD2 | TRBV7-2 | TGTGCCAGCAGCTCCCGTAGCGGGGTGGATACGCAGTATTTT | CASSSRSGVDTQYF
- | TRBJ1-5 | TRBD1 | TRBV12-5 | TGTGCTAGTGGCTTGGGACAGGGGGCCTATAGCAATCAGCCCCAGCATTTT | CASGLGQGAYSNQPQHF
- | TRBJ2-7 | TRBD1 | TRBV12-3/TRBV12-4 | TGTGCCAGCAGGGCGACAGGGGTGGACGAGCAGTACTTC | CASRATGVDEQYF
- | TRBJ1-1 | - | TRBV3-1/TRBV3-2 | TGTGCCAGCAGCCAAGATTCGGGTGGGTCCACTGAAGCTTTCTTT | CASSQDSGGSTEAFF
- | TRBJ2-3 | TRBD2 | TRBV24-1 | TGTGCCACCAGTGACCCCGGGACTAGCGGGGGGGATACGCAGTATTTT | CATSDPGTSGGDTQYF
- | TRBJ2-1 | - | TRBV2 | TGTGCCAGCAGTCCTTCTGCTACCTACAATGAGCAGTTCTTC | CASSPSATYNEQFF
- | TRBJ1-2 | TRBD1 | TRBV30 | TGTGCCTGGTCTACCGGACAGGGAGGCTATGGCTACACCTTC | CAWSTGQGGYGYTF
- | TRBJ2-2 | TRBD1 | TRBV6-1 | TGTGCCAGCAGTGCAAGGACAGGGTGGGACACCGGGGAGCTGTTTTTT | CASSARTGWDTGELFF
- | TRBJ2-3 | TRBD2 | TRBV3-1/TRBV3-2 | TGTGCCAGCAGCAAAAGTATAGCGGGGGGGCGGCATACGCAGTATTTT | CASSKSIAGGRHTQYF
- | TRBJ1-6 | - | TRBV18 | TGTGCCAGCTCACCAGGGAAGGGAGATTCACCCCTCCACTTT | CASSPGKGDSPLHF
- | TRBJ1-2 | - | TRBV3-1/TRBV3-2 | TGTGCCAGCAGCCTTGGGATCGGGACCGGGGGGGATGGCTACACCTTC | CASSLGIGTGGDGYTF
- | TRBJ2-2 | - | TRBV18 | TGTGCCAGCTCGCTCAGGGAAAAGAACACCGGGGAGCTGTTTTTT | CASSLREKNTGELFF
few | TRBJ1-1 | - | TRBV28 | TGTGCCAGCAGCCCCTATGAGGGAAGAGGCACTGAAGCTTTCTTT | CASSPYEGRGTEAFF
- | TRBJ1-2 | TRBD1 | TRBV5-1 | TGCGCCAGCAGCTCGACAGGGGCAGGGAACTATGGCTACACCTTC | CASSSTGAGNYGYTF
- | TRBJ2-2 | - | TRBV2 | TGTGCCAGCAGTGAAACCGGGACTCACACCGGGGAGCTGTTTTTT | CASSETGTHTGELFF
- | TRBJ1-2 | - | TRBV9 | TGTGCCAGCAGCGTGTCCGTCACAGGGTCATCTGGCTACACCTTC | CASSVSVTGSSGYTF
- | TRBJ1-2 | TRBD1 | TRBV10-3 | TGTGCCATCAGTGAGTTTCCGGGACAGGGGGCGAATGGCTACACCTTC | CAISEFPGQGANGYTF
- | TRBJ2-7 | TRBD2 | TRBV9 | TGTGCCAGCAGCGTAGGGGCGGCGGGACTAGCGGGGGGGACCTACGAGCAGTACTTC | CASSVGAAGLAGGTYEQYF